This T cell receptor beta chain came from a study of cytotoxic CD8 clonotypes in ibrutinib-treated CLL. Study overall: Samples yielded averages of roughly 250,000 productive templates and fewer than 95,000 productive rearrangements. Findings and caveats of the study: Among the clonotypes, public ones were uncommon and contracted or held stable on treatment. Progressing patients had sampling times that differed from those of sustained-remission patients.

Comments on this clone: The antigen remains unidentified.

The CDR3 sequence is 17 residues long. The V end was cut by 0 bases, the J end by 1 base, with 16 bases between. Germline V CDR1 and CDR2: SGHDT, YYEEEE. TCRdb's copy holds only in-frame clones and misses some; the assay was immunoSEQ multiplex PCR. The table records 100,000 to 150,000 clones, 70% to 90% of them present only once. Sample: PBMCs, taken after 24 months of ibrutinib treatment. The genes are TRBV5-6 and TRBJ1-2, with D perhaps TRBD1 (6 bases). The TCR sequence derives from a human donor with chronic lymphocytic leukemia. The CDR3 is CASSLVDRPTGNYGYTF. CDR3 in DNA: TGTGCCAGCAGCTTGGTCGACAGGCCTACTGGTAACTATGGCTACACCTTC.